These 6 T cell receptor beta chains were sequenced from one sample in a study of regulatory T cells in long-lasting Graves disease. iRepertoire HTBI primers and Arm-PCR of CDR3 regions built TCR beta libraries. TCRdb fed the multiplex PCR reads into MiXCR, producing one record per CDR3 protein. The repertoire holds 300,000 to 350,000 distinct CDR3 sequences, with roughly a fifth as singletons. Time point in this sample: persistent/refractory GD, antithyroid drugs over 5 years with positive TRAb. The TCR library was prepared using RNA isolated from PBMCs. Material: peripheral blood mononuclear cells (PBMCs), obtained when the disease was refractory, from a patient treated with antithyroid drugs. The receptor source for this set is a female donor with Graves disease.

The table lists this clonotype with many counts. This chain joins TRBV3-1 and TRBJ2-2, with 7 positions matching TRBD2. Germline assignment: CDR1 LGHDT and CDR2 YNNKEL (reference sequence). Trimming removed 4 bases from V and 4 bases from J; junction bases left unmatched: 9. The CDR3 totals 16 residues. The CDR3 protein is CASSPRAGAGTGELFF. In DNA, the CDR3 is TGTGCCAGCAGCCCCCGGGCGGGAGCGGGCACCGGGGAGCTGTTTTTT.

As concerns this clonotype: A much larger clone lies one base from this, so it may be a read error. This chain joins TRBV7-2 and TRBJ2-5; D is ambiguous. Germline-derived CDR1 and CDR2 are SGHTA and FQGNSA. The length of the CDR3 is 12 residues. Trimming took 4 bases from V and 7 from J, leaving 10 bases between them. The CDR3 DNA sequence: TGTGCCAGCAGCTCATCTTCGGGGACCCAGTACTTC. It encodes CASSSSSGTQYF.

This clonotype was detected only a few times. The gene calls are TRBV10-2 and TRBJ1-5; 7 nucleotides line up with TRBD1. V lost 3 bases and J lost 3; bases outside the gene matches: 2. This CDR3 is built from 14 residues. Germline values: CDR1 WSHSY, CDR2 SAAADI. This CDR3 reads CASSDRGINQPQHF. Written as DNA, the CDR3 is TGCGCCAGCAGTGACAGGGGGATCAATCAGCCCCAGCATTTT.

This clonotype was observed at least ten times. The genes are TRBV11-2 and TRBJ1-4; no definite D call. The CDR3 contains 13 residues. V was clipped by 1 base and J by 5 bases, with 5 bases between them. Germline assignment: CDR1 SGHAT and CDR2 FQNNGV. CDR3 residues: CASSLVWNEKLFF. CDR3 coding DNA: TGTGCCAGCAGCTTAGTTTGGAATGAAAAACTGTTTTTT. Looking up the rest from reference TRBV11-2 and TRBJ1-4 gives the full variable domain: EAGVAQSPRYKIIEKRQSVAFWCNPISGHATLYWYQQILGQGPKLLIQFQNNGVVDDSQLPKDRFSAERLKGVDSTLKIQPAKLEDSAVYLCASSLVWNEKLFFGSGTQLSVL.

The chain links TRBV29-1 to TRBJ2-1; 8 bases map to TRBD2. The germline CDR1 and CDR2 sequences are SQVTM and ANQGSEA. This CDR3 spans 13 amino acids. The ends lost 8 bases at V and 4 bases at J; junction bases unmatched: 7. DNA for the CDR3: TGCAGCCTGAGAGTAGCGGGGTACAATGAGCAGTTCTTC. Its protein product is CSLRVAGYNEQFF.

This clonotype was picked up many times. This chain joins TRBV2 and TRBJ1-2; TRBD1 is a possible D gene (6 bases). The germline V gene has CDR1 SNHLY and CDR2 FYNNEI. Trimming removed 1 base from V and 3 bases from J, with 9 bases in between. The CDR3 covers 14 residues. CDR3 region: CASSEDWTDYGYTF. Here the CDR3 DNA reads TGTGCCAGCAGTGAAGACTGGACAGACTATGGCTACACCTTC.